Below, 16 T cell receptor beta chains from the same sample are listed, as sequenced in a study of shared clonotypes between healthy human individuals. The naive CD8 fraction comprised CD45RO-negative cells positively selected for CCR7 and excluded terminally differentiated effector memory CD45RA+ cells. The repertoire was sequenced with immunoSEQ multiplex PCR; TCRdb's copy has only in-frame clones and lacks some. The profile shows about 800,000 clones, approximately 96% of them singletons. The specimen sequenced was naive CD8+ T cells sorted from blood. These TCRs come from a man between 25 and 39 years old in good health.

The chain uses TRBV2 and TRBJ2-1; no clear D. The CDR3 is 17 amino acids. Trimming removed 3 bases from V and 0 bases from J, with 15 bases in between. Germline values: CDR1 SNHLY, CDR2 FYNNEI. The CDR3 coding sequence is TGTGCCAGCAGTGACCCGGGTGCGGAGCTCTCCTACAATGAGCAGTTCTTC. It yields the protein CASSDPGAELSYNEQFF.

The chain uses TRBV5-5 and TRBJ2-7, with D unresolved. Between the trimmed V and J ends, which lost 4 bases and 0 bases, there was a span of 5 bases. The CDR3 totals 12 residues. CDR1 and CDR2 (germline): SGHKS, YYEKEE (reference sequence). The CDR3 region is CASSASSYEQYF. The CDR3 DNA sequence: TGTGCCAGCAGCGCTAGCTCCTACGAGCAGTACTTC.

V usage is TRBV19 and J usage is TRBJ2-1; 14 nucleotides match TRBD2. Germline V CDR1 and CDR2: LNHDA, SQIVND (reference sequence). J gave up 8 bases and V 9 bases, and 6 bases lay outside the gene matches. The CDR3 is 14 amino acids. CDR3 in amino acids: CASRGLAGDHEQFF. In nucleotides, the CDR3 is TGTGCCAGCCGGGGACTAGCGGGAGATCATGAGCAGTTCTTC.

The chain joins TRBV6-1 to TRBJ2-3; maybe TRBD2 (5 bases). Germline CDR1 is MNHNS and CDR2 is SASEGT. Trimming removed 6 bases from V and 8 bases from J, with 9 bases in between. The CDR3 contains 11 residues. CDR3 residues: CASRTGFTQYF. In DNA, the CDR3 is TGTGCCAGCAGAACGGGGTTTACGCAGTATTTT.

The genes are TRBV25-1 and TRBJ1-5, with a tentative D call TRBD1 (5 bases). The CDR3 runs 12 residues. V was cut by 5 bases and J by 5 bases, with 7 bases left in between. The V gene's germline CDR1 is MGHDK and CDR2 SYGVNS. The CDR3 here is CASSRGDQPQHF. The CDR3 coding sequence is TGTGCCAGCAGTAGGGGAGATCAGCCCCAGCATTTT.

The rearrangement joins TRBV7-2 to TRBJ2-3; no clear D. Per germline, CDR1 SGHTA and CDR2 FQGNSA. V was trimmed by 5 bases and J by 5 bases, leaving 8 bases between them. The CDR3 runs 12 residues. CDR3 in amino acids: CASSPWGDTQYF. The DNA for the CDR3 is TGTGCCAGCAGCCCCTGGGGAGATACGCAGTATTTT.

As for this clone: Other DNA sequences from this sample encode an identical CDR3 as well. The DNA of the CDR3 is TGTGCCAGCAGCTTACAGGATTACGAGCAGTACTTC. Translated: CASSLQDYEQYF. The chain recombines TRBV7-9 with TRBJ2-7; D unclear. Germline loops: CDR1 SEHNR, CDR2 FQNEAQ (reference sequence). V dropped 2 bases and J dropped 4 bases, with 6 bases sitting between them. The CDR3 is 12 amino acids.

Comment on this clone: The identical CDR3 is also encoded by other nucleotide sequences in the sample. This chain's CDR3 is CASSLGLASYNEQFF. The CDR3 nucleotides read TGTGCCAGCAGCTTGGGACTAGCCTCCTACAATGAGCAGTTCTTC. The gene calls are TRBV5-8 and TRBJ2-1; 7 bases align to TRBD2. Trimming cost V 0 bases and J 0 bases; bases outside gene matches: 0. Germline V gene data show CDR1 as SGHTS and CDR2 as YDEGEE. This CDR3 is 15 amino acids long.

The CDR3 spells CASSESGAVDTQYF. CDR3 sequence (DNA): TGCGCCAGCAGTGAATCTGGGGCCGTAGATACGCAGTATTTT. This sequence joins TRBV10-1 and TRBJ2-3, with a possible D match to TRBD1 (5 bases). Deletions cut 3 bases from V and 5 bases from J, with 12 bases between. In germline, CDR1 is WNHNN, CDR2 SYGVQD (reference sequence). There are 14 residues in the CDR3.

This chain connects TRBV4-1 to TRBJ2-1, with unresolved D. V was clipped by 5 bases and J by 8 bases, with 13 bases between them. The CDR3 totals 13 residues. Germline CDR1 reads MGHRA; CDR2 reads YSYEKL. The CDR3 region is CASSGLSGDEQFF. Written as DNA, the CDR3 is TGCGCCAGCAGCGGGTTAAGTGGCGATGAGCAGTTCTTC.

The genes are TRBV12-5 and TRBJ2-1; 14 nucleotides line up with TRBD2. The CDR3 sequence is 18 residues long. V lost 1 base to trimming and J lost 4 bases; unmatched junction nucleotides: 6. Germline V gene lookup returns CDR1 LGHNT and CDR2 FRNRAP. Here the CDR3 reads CASGLGGTSGSRYNEQFF. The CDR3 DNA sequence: TGTGCTAGTGGTTTGGGTGGGACTAGCGGGAGTAGATACAATGAGCAGTTCTTC.

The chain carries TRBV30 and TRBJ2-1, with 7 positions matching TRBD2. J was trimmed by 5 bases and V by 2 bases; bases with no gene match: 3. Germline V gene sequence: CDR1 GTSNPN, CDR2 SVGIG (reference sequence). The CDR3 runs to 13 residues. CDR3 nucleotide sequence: TGTGCCTGGAGTAGGCTAGCGGACAATGAGCAGTTCTTC. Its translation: CAWSRLADNEQFF.

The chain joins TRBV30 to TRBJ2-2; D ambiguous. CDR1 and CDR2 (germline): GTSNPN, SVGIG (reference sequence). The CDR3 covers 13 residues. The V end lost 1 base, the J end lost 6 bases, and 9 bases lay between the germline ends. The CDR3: CAWSGAGSGELFF. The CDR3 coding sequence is TGTGCCTGGAGTGGGGCCGGCTCCGGGGAGCTGTTTTTT.

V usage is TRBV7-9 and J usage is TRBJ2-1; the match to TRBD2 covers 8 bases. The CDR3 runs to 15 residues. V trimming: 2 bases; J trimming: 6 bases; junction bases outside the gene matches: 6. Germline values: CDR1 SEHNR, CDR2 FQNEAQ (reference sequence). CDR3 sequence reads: CASSLIWTSINEQFF. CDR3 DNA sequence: TGTGCCAGCAGCTTAATCTGGACTAGCATCAATGAGCAGTTCTTC. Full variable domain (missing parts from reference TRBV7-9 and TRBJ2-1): DTGVSQNPRHKITKRGQNVTFRCDPISEHNRLYWYRQTLGQGPEFLTYFQNEAQLEKSRLLSDRFSAERPKGSFSTLEIQRTEQGDSAMYLCASSLIWTSINEQFFGPGTRLTVL.

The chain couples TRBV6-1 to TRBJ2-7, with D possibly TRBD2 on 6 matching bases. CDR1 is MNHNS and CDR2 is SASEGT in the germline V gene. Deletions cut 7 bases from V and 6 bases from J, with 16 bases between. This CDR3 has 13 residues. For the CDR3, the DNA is TGTGCCAGCACCCCAAGCGGAGGGCTCGAGCAGTACTTC. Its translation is CASTPSGGLEQYF.

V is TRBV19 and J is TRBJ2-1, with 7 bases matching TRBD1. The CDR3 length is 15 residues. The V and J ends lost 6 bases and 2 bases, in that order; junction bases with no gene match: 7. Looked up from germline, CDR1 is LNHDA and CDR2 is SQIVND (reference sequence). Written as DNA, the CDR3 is TGTGCCAGTAGCCGTGACAGGGATCCCTACAATGAGCAGTTCTTC. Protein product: CASSRDRDPYNEQFF.